The T cell receptor (beta chain) under discussion was sequenced for a study of vaccination effects on CD4 cells after COVID-19. When ten to eleven days of culture had elapsed, CD4+ T cells were isolated. Nobody among the vaccine recipients had prior SARS-CoV-2 infection (nucleocapsid antibodies were negative). Days 3 and 7 saw half the medium replaced with IL-2 medium. Measured with immunoSEQ multiplex PCR; TCRdb has only the in-frame clones, and not every one. The sample holds more than 45,000 clones, about 83% seen once. V gave up 6 bases and J gave up 4 bases, with 21 bases separating them. CDR1 and CDR2 from the germline V gene are LNHDA and SQIVND (reference sequence). CDR3 length: 16 amino acids. Overall study results and limits: Infection-derived and vaccine-derived clones contracted markedly late after vaccination. Early post-infection timepoints were missing from the study, which also had few convalescent patients.

As regards this clone: Its antigen is unknown.

The rearrangement joins TRBV19 to TRBJ1-1; unclear D gene. This receptor was taken from a human donor who received a COVID-19 vaccine. Specimen: CD4+ T cells from PBMCs cultured without peptide, collected before COVID-19 vaccination. CDR3 coding DNA: TGTGCCAGTAGCCAGCGGGCGACCGTCTCGGCCACTGAAGCTTTCTTT. Residues: CASSQRATVSATEAFF.